The T cell receptor (beta chain) under discussion was sequenced for a study of blood T cell repertoires in COVID-19. Study overall: The samples span acute and convalescent COVID-19 from the United States, Italy and Spain. T cells, B-cell-depleted T cells, or PBMCs provided the cDNA or gDNA that served as material.

Authors' methods: Amplification of reference gene primers was used by the study to estimate nucleated cell counts. Using immunoSEQ multiplex PCR, the repertoire was profiled, and TCRdb retains in-frame clones only, with some absent. That table is the source of V, J and clone size, and D and trimming were worked out from the DNA. The table shows about 94,000 clones, with approximately 86% occurring only once. This CDR3 has 14 residues. J gave up 6 bases and V 2 bases, and 6 bases lay outside the gene matches. Germline-derived CDR1 and CDR2 are ENHRY and SYGVKD. What was sequenced was peripheral blood. This receptor was taken from a woman aged 55-69 years in a cohort sampled during active or convalescent COVID-19. This sequence joins TRBV10-3 and TRBJ1-1, with TRBD1 identical over 7 bases. CDR3 DNA sequence: TGTGCCATCAGTGAGAACGGGCAGGGGGCTGAAGCTTTCTTT. Protein product: CAISENGQGAEAFF.